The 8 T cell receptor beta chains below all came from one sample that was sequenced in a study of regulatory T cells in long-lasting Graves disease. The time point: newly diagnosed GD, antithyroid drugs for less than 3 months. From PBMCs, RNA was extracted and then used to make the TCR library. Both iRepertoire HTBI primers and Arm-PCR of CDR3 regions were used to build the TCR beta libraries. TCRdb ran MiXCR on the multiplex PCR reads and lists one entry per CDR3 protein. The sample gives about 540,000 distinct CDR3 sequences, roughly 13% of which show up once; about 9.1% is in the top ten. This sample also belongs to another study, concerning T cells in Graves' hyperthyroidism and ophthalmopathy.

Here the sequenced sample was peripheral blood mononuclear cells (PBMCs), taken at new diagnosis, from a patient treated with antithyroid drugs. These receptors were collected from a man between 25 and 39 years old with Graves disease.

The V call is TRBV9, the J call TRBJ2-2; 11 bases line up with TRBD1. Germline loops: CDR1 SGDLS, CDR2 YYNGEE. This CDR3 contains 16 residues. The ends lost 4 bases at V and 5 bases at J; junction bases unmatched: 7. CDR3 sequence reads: CASSRTGGVETGELFF. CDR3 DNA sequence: TGTGCCAGCAGCAGGACAGGGGGCGTAGAAACCGGGGAGCTGTTTTTT.

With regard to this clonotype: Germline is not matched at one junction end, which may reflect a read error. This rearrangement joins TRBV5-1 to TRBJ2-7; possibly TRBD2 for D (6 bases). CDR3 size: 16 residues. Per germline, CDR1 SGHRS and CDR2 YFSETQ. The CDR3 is CAGSFGLERATYEQYF. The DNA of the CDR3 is TGCGCCGGCAGCTTCGGTCTAGAGCGGGCGACCTACGAGCAGTACTTC.

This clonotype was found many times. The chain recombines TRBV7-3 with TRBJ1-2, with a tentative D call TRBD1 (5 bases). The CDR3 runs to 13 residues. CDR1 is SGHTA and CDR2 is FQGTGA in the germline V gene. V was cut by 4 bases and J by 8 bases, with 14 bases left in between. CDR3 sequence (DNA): TGTGCCAGCAGCTATGGGACCGCCGAGGGCTACACCTTC. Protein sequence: CASSYGTAEGYTF.

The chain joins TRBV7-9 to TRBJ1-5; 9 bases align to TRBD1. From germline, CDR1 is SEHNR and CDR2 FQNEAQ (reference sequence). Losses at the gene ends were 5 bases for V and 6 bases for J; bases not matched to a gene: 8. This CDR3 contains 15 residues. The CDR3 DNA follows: TGTGCCAGCAGCCCAGGGACAGGGTCGGGTCAGCCCCAGCATTTT. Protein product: CASSPGTGSGQPQHF.

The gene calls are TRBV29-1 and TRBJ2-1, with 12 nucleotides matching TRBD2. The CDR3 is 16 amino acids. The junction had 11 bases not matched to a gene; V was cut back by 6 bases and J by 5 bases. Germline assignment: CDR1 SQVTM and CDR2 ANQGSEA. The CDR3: CSVDGTSGRDDNEQFF. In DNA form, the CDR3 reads TGCAGCGTCGACGGGACTAGCGGGCGTGATGACAATGAGCAGTTCTTC.

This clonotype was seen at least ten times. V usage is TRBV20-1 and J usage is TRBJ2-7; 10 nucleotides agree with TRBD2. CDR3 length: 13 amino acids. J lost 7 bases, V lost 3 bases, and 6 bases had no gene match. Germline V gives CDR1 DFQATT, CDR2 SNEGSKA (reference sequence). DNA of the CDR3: TGCAGTGCTAGGTCACTAGCGGGAACAGAGCAGTACTTC. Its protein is CSARSLAGTEQYF.

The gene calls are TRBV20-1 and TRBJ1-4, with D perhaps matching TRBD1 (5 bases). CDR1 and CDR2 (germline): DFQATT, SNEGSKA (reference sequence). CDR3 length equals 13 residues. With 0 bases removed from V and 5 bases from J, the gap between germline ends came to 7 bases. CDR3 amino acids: CSARDRGNEKLFF. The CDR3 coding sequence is TGCAGTGCTAGAGATAGGGGAAATGAAAAACTGTTTTTT.

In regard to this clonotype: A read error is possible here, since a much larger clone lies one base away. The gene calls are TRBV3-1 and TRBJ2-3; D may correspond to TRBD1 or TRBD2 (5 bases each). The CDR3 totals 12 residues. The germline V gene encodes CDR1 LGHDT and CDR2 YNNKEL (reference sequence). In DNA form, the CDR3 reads TGTGCCAGCAGCCCACAGAGGGGTGAGCAGTCCTTC. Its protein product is CASSPQRGEQSF.